A selection of T cell receptor beta chains follows, all from one sample in a study of radiotherapy plus CTLA-4 blockade in lung cancer. This table comes from immunoSEQ multiplex PCR, and its TCRdb copy is limited to in-frame clones, with some not included. This sample yields roughly 48,000 clones, of which around 77% are seen a single time; approximately 8.3% belongs to the top ten. Sequencing used peripheral blood, obtained from a patient treated with radiotherapy plus ipilimumab. Receptors were obtained from a human donor with non-small cell lung cancer who had stable disease on radiotherapy plus ipilimumab. CDR3s include the opening cysteine and the closing phenylalanine or tryptophan. The D gene is left open where the match is weak. Size tells how often a clone was seen (once, few, many) or the class of an expanded clone, and some rows leave it out.

j_call clone_size d_call v_call cdr3_nt cdr3_aa
TRBJ2-1 few . TRBV19 TGTGCCAGTAGTATAGATGTAGGGAATGAGCAGTTCTTC CASSIDVGNEQFF
TRBJ2-7 . . TRBV5-4 TGTGCCAGCAGCCGAGGGACATCTCCAAGATACGAGCAGTACTTC CASSRGTSPRYEQYF
TRBJ1-1 . TRBD1 TRBV18 TGTGCCAGCTCACTGGACAGGGTACAAGCTTTCTTT CASSLDRVQAFF
TRBJ2-2 few . TRBV27 TGTGCCAGCAGTCTTCGGCCGGACTCCGGGGAGCTGTTTTTT CASSLRPDSGELFF
TRBJ1-5 . . TRBV28 TGTGCCAGCAAGCCCCCAGTCCTCAATCAGCCCCAGCATTTT CASKPPVLNQPQHF
TRBJ1-6 . . TRBV19 TGTGCCACGAATTCCGGAACTGAGAATTCACCCCTCCACTTT CATNSGTENSPLHF
TRBJ1-5 . . TRBV5-1 TGCGCCAGCAGCTTGTCAGGGAGCCGAAATCAGCCCCAGCATTTT CASSLSGSRNQPQHF
TRBJ1-2 . TRBD1 TRBV25-1 TGTGCCAGCAGTCGGACAGGCGATGGCTACACCTTC CASSRTGDGYTF
TRBJ1-6 . . TRBV18 TGTGCCAGCTCACCATGGGACAAGGGAACACCCCTCCACTTT CASSPWDKGTPLHF
TRBJ1-4 . . TRBV7-7 TGTGCCAGCTCACCTGGCCCAGGGGCTAATGAAAAACTGTTTTTT CASSPGPGANEKLFF
TRBJ1-2 . . TRBV6-6 TGTGCCAGCAGTAAGGACAAGTCCTATGGCTACACCTTC CASSKDKSYGYTF
TRBJ2-1 once TRBD1 TRBV18 TGTGCCAGCTCCCGACAGGGAGTACTCAATGAGCAGTTCTTC CASSRQGVLNEQFF
TRBJ1-5 few . TRBV5-1 TGCGCCAGCAGCTTGACAGGATTTAGCAATCAGCCCCAGCATTTT CASSLTGFSNQPQHF
TRBJ1-2 . TRBD1 TRBV7-9 TGTGCCAGCAGCTTCCGGGACAGGATTGGCACCGGGCGTGGCTACACCTTC CASSFRDRIGTGRGYTF
TRBJ1-3 medium-sized . TRBV14 TGTGCCAGCAGCCAAGGTTGGGGGTCCGGAAACACCATATATTTT CASSQGWGSGNTIYF
TRBJ2-1 few TRBD2 TRBV10-3 TGTGCCATCAGTGAAGGACTAGCGGGGAGGGGTGAGCAGTTCTTC CAISEGLAGRGEQFF
TRBJ1-1 . . TRBV29-1 TGCAGCGCCCTAAGCGCCTTACATAGGGAAGCTTTCTTT CSALSALHREAFF
TRBJ1-5 . TRBD1 TRBV30 TGTGCCTGGAGGACCCAGGGGGCGAATCAGCCCCAGCATTTT CAWRTQGANQPQHF
TRBJ2-3 . . TRBV20-1 TGCAGTGCTAGCCCATCAGATACGCAGTATTTT CSASPSDTQYF
TRBJ1-1 . . TRBV7-2 TGTGCCAGCAGCTTAAGCACCGTGGGAGGGAATTCTGAAGCTTTCTTT CASSLSTVGGNSEAFF
TRBJ2-3 . . TRBV5-8 TGTGCCAGCAGCTTGGGGTCAGGGAGCACAGATACGCAGTATTTT CASSLGSGSTDTQYF
TRBJ1-1 . . TRBV18 TGTGCCAGCTCACTCGGACAGAACACTGAAGCTTTCTTT CASSLGQNTEAFF
TRBJ2-1 . . TRBV11-2 TGTGCCAGCTCAGGGGAAATTTACAATGAGCAGTTCTTC CASSGEIYNEQFF
TRBJ1-5 . . TRBV27 TGTGCCAGCAGGCTTTTAGGGGGTGATTTTAGCAATCAGCCCCAGCATTTT CASRLLGGDFSNQPQHF
TRBJ1-3 few TRBD1 TRBV11-2 TGTGCCAGCAGCCCCCTTACAGGGGGAATTGGTAGAAACACCATATATTTT CASSPLTGGIGRNTIYF
TRBJ2-2 . . TRBV30 TGTGCCGGACCATCCATCGGACAATCCGACCGGGAGCTGTTTTTT CAGPSIGQSDRELFF
TRBJ1-4 . . TRBV7-9 TGTGCCAGCAGCTTAGCGGCCCAGGGGACTAATGAAAAACTGTTTTTT CASSLAAQGTNEKLFF
TRBJ2-5 . . TRBV18 TGTGCCAGCTCACCGGATCACGGGGCCCAAGAGACCCAGTACTTC CASSPDHGAQETQYF
TRBJ1-1 . . TRBV2 TGTGCCAGCATTCCCGCTGGTACGGGGAACACTGAAGCTTTCTTT CASIPAGTGNTEAFF
TRBJ2-3 . TRBD1 TRBV10-1 TGCGCCAGCAGCCCACAGGGGGCTACAGATACGCAGTATTTT CASSPQGATDTQYF
TRBJ1-1 . . TRBV10-3 TGTGCCATCAGTGAGACTATAGGGGGGACTACGTGGCCGAACACTGAAGCTTTCTTT CAISETIGGTTWPNTEAFF
TRBJ2-6 . . TRBV5-4 TGTGCCAGCAGCTTAGGGGGGGCAGCTGGGGCCAACGTCCTGACTTTC CASSLGGAAGANVLTF
TRBJ1-4 . . TRBV6-5 TGTGCCAGCAGATCGGGAGGCACCGCTAATGAAAAACTGTTTTTT CASRSGGTANEKLFF
TRBJ1-2 . . TRBV9 TGTGCCAGCAGCGTAGTATCGGGGGGCTACACCTTC CASSVVSGGYTF
TRBJ2-7 . . TRBV5-1 TGCGCCAGCAGCAGTGGTGCCCGGGGTGGGGAGCAGTACTTC CASSSGARGGEQYF
TRBJ1-5 . . TRBV4-3 TGCGCCAGCAGCCAAGAGCACGGCGGCAATCAGCCCCAGCATTTT CASSQEHGGNQPQHF
TRBJ2-3 . . TRBV28 TGTGCCAGCAGTCCTCGACCCACAGATACGCAGTATTTT CASSPRPTDTQYF
TRBJ1-6 once TRBD1 TRBV27 TGTGCCAGCAGTTACGACCGGGACAGGGGTTCACCCCTCCACTTT CASSYDRDRGSPLHF
TRBJ1-6 few TRBD1 TRBV30 TGTGCCTGGAGTTCAGGGGGATATAATTCACCCCTCCACTTT CAWSSGGYNSPLHF
TRBJ1-2 . . TRBV5-4 TGTGCCAGCAACTACGGGGGGGCGGCCGGCTACACCTTC CASNYGGAAGYTF
TRBJ2-7 few TRBD1 TRBV7-9 TGTGCCAGCAGCGCGGGACAGGGGATCCCCGAGCAGTACTTC CASSAGQGIPEQYF
TRBJ1-1 few . TRBV5-1 TGCGCCAGCAGCTTGGGACAACAATGGAACACTGAAGCTTTCTTT CASSLGQQWNTEAFF
TRBJ1-3 . . TRBV7-2 TGTGCCAGCAGCTTGGGCTCGGGACGTGGAAACACCATATATTTT CASSLGSGRGNTIYF
TRBJ2-1 few TRBD2 TRBV29-1 TGCAGCGCCCCGGGACTAGTCATCGATGAGCAGTTCTTC CSAPGLVIDEQFF
TRBJ2-2 . . TRBV4-3 TGCGCCAGCAGCCAAGAGACGGTGAACACCGGGGAGCTGTTTTTT CASSQETVNTGELFF
TRBJ2-3 . . TRBV7-7 TGTGCCAGCAGCCCCGGGATAGATATTAGCACAGATACGCAGTATTTT CASSPGIDISTDTQYF
TRBJ1-1 . . TRBV5-1 TGCGCCAGCAGCTTGGGGACGACCACTGAAGCTTTCTTT CASSLGTTTEAFF
TRBJ1-1 few . TRBV19 TGTGCCAGTAGTATGGGACGGGGGACTGAAGCTTTCTTT CASSMGRGTEAFF